This TCR beta chain was retrieved from a study of T cells in Graves' hyperthyroidism and ophthalmopathy. Study at large: Pretreatment peripheral blood was obtained at initial diagnosis.

Study-level results: Within blood appeared most thyroid clonotypes that had expanded above 0.001. Before onset, by a median of around 6.1 months, the model predicted ophthalmopathy. Ophthalmopathy and stable hyperthyroidism were told apart by a 13 V-J model.

RNA transcripts gave rise to amplified TCR beta CDR3 regions. HTBI primers were used for first-round RT-PCR of the TCR CDR3. TCRdb re-called the multiplex PCR reads with MiXCR, one entry per CDR3 protein. The table shows about 530,000 distinct CDR3 sequences, with 15% to 20% occurring only once. CDR3 length equals 15 residues. The V and J ends lost 4 bases and 0 bases respectively, with 12 bases between them. This clonotype occurred many times. Its antigen is unknown. This rearrangement joins TRBV12-3 or TRBV12-4 to TRBJ1-2; D is perhaps TRBD1 (5 bases). Sequenced input: blood. This TCR derives from a woman aged 18-29 years with Graves' ophthalmopathy. The CDR3 DNA reads TGTGCCAGCAGTTCGGGACGGGAAGCTAACTATGGCTACACCTTC. Translating gives CASSSGREANYGYTF.